Below are 18 T cell receptor beta chains sequenced from a single sample in a study of blood T cell repertoires in COVID-19. The protocol was immunoSEQ multiplex PCR, while the TCRdb copy is restricted to in-frame clones and leaves out a portion. The sample consists of roughly 260,000 clones, 88% of them appearing once. The sample taken for sequencing was peripheral blood. The receptor source for this set is a man aged 55 to 70 who had recovered from COVID-19.

The chain joins TRBV6-5 to TRBJ1-6; 7 bases fit TRBD1. In germline, CDR1 is MNHEY, CDR2 SVGAGI. Trimming took 2 bases from V and 9 from J; bases not matched to a gene: 4. The CDR3 runs to 14 residues. CDR3 in amino acids: CASSYDRATSPLHF. CDR3 in DNA: TGTGCCAGCAGTTACGACAGGGCTACTTCACCCCTCCACTTT.

This clone has just a few counts. This chain links TRBV5-4 with TRBJ1-1, with 11 bases lining up with TRBD1. The junction had 7 bases not matched to a gene; V was cut back by 7 bases and J by 5 bases. Germline loops: CDR1 SGHNT, CDR2 YYREEE (reference sequence). The CDR3 spans 14 residues. CDR3 bases: TGTGCCAGCTCCTTGGACAGGGGGCAAACTGAAGCTTTCTTT. Translated, it gives CASSLDRGQTEAFF.

The DNA for the CDR3 is TGTGCCAGCAGCTTAGCGACTAGCACAGATACGCAGTATTTT. This sequence encodes CASSLATSTDTQYF. The chain couples TRBV7-3 to TRBJ2-3; D is ambiguous. CDR3 length: 14 amino acids. The V gene's germline CDR1 is SGHTA and CDR2 FQGTGA. Trimming pared 2 bases from V and 0 bases from J, leaving 6 bases between.

The chain couples TRBV6-5 to TRBJ2-7; D may be TRBD2 (7 bases). Per the germline V gene, CDR1 is MNHEY and CDR2 is SVGAGI. V shed 7 bases and J shed 2 bases, with 15 bases lying between them. The CDR3 covers 14 residues. This CDR3 reads CASTRRGPPYEQYF. Here the CDR3 DNA reads TGTGCCAGCACAAGGCGGGGGCCACCCTACGAGCAGTACTTC.

V gene TRBV30 combines with J gene TRBJ2-5; TRBD2 matches at 9 bases. The germline V gene has CDR1 GTSNPN and CDR2 SVGIG (reference sequence). Unmatched junction bases numbered 9, after V lost 2 bases and J lost 5 bases. The CDR3 runs 15 residues. The CDR3 coding sequence is TGTGCCTGGAGTCTGGCTAGCGGGGAGTGGGAGACCCAGTACTTC. Translating gives CAWSLASGEWETQYF.

The chain is built from TRBV19 and TRBJ2-7; 9 bases match TRBD1. This CDR3 contains 14 residues. V dropped 6 bases and J dropped 5; count of bases not matched to a gene: 8. Germline V gene data show CDR1 as LNHDA and CDR2 as SQIVND (reference sequence). DNA of the CDR3: TGTGCCAGTAGGACGACAGGGGGAGGTAACGAGCAGTACTTC. This gives the protein CASRTTGGGNEQYF.

In this sample, this clone turned up once. The chain joins TRBV12-5 to TRBJ2-7, with a possible D match to TRBD1 (6 bases). Germline CDR1 reads LGHNT; CDR2 reads FRNRAP. There are 12 residues in the CDR3. The V end was cut by 7 bases, the J end by 7 bases, with 14 bases between. The CDR3 reads CASALWGLEQYF. The CDR3 nucleotides read TGTGCTAGTGCCTTGTGGGGGCTTGAGCAGTACTTC.

This chain connects TRBV6-1 to TRBJ2-3, with TRBD2 matching over 10 bases. The CDR3 has 21 residues. Looked up from germline, CDR1 is MNHNS and CDR2 is SASEGT. With V trimmed by 2 bases and J by 1 base, 18 bases remained unmatched. The CDR3 coding sequence is TGTGCCAGCAGTGAATTCTCGGCGCTAGCGGGGGCCAGGGGAGGCACAGATACGCAGTATTTT. Its protein is CASSEFSALAGARGGTDTQYF.

The V gene is TRBV3-1 (or the pseudogene TRBV3-2), the J gene TRBJ2-7, with D tentatively TRBD1 (6 bases). Trimming cost V 4 bases and J 0 bases, with 25 bases left between them. CDR1 is LGHDT, CDR2 YNNKEL, per germline (reference sequence). The length of the CDR3 is 19 residues. In DNA form, the CDR3 reads TGTGCCAGCAGCCGGGGCAGGGAAAAAGGATTGGGGGCCTCCTACGAGCAGTACTTC. It encodes CASSRGREKGLGASYEQYF.

The rearrangement links TRBV5-4 to TRBJ2-5; 8 nucleotides align to TRBD2. The CDR3 extends over 17 amino acids. Trimming removed 0 bases from V and 2 bases from J; junction bases left unmatched: 9. Germline V gives CDR1 SGHNT, CDR2 YYREEE (reference sequence). The CDR3 DNA follows: TGTGCCAGCAGCTTGGATTTTTTTGCGGGGGGACAAGAGACCCAGTACTTC. Translated, it gives CASSLDFFAGGQETQYF.

The chain recombines TRBV3-1 (or the pseudogene TRBV3-2) with TRBJ2-2; a weak D match, TRBD1 (6 bases). With 0 bases removed from V and 2 bases from J, the gap between germline ends came to 19 bases. This CDR3 comprises 19 residues. Germline-derived CDR1 and CDR2 are LGHDT and YNNKEL (reference sequence). The CDR3 nucleotides read TGTGCCAGCAGCCAAGAGGTTTTGCGACAGGCCGAAAACACCGGGGAGCTGTTTTTT. It specifies CASSQEVLRQAENTGELFF.

The chain joins TRBV19 to TRBJ2-2; D remains unclear. The V gene lost 7 bases and the J gene lost 4 bases, with 7 bases spanning the gap. The CDR3 has 12 amino acids. The V gene's germline CDR1 is LNHDA and CDR2 SQIVND (reference sequence). The CDR3 sequence is CASTRGTGELFF. The CDR3 DNA reads TGTGCCAGTACCCGCGGCACCGGGGAGCTGTTTTTT.

This chain connects TRBV27 to TRBJ2-7; 7 bases agree with TRBD1. CDR1 is MNHEY and CDR2 is SMNVEV in the germline V gene (reference sequence). With 8 bases clipped from V and 5 bases from J, the junction kept 6 bases outside the gene matches. The CDR3 totals 12 residues. The DNA for the CDR3 is TGTGCCAGCCGACAGGGTTTCCACGAGCAGTACTTC. Translated: CASRQGFHEQYF.

This chain uses TRBV5-4 with TRBJ2-5; 7 positions match TRBD1. V was clipped by 1 base and J by 4 bases; unmatched bases: 10. From germline, CDR1 is SGHNT and CDR2 YYREEE (reference sequence). This CDR3 is 16 amino acids long. For the CDR3, the DNA is TGTGCCAGCAGCTTGAGGGGGCGCGCCTTGGGAGAGACCCAGTACTTC. Its translation is CASSLRGRALGETQYF.

The rearrangement joins TRBV14 to TRBJ2-7; D is unclear. The germline V gene has CDR1 SGHDN and CDR2 FVKESK. With 0 bases removed from V and 4 bases from J, the gap between germline ends came to 16 bases. CDR3 size: 16 residues. The CDR3 reads CASSQDFGLVQYEQYF. Here the CDR3 DNA reads TGTGCCAGCAGCCAAGATTTTGGCTTGGTCCAGTACGAGCAGTACTTC.

The CDR3 nucleotides read TGTGCCAGCAGCCAAGCTTCTAGCGGGGGGACGACCTACGAGCAGTACTTC. Translated: CASSQASSGGTTYEQYF. The chain is built from TRBV4-2 and TRBJ2-7; 11 bases fit TRBD2. The trim removed 1 base at V and 2 bases at J, leaving 7 bases unmatched. CDR1 is LGHNA, CDR2 YNFKEQ, per germline. The CDR3 covers 17 residues.

This clone showed up just once. The rearrangement links TRBV14 to TRBJ1-2; D is possibly TRBD1 (5 bases). The CDR3 sequence is 14 residues long. The V end was cut by 3 bases, the J end by 8 bases, with 16 bases between. Germline CDR1 and CDR2: SGHDN and FVKESK. CDR3 region: CASSQQGVIGGYTF. The CDR3 DNA sequence: TGTGCCAGCAGCCAGCAGGGTGTAATCGGAGGCTACACCTTC.

A word on this clone: Other DNA sequences in this specimen translate into the identical CDR3. The chain carries TRBV7-9 and TRBJ1-6, with D perhaps matching TRBD1 (5 bases). Between the trimmed V and J ends, which lost 1 base and 3 bases, there was a span of 10 bases. Per germline, CDR1 SEHNR and CDR2 FQNEAQ (reference sequence). The CDR3 loop spans 16 amino acids. The CDR3, as DNA: TGTGCCAGCAGCTTAGGGCAGGGATTCTATAATTCACCCCTCCACTTT. This sequence encodes CASSLGQGFYNSPLHF.